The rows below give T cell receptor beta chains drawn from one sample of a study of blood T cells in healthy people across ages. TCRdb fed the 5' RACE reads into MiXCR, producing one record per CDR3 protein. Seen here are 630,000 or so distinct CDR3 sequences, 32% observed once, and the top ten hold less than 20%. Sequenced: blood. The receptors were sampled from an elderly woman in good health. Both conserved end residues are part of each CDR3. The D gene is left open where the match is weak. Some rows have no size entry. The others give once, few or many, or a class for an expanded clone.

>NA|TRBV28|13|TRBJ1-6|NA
CASNSGAPGPLHF
TGTGCCAGCAATTCCGGGGCCCCCGGACCCCTCCACTTT
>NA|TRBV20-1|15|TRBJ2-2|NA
CSARIGGLSTGELFF
TGCAGTGCTAGAATAGGAGGCCTCTCCACCGGGGAGCTGTTTTTT
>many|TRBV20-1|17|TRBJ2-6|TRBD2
CSARDQRGARGANVLTF
TGCAGTGCTAGAGATCAGCGGGGGGCGAGAGGGGCCAACGTCCTGACTTTC
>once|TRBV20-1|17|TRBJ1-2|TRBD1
CSARDPAGTGVAYGYTF
TGCAGTGCTAGAGATCCGGCCGGGACAGGGGTAGCCTATGGCTACACCTTC
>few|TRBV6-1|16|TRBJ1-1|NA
CASSELAAILNTEAFF
TGTGCCAGCAGTGAACTGGCAGCGATTTTGAACACTGAAGCTTTCTTT
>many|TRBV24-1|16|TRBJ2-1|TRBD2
CATSETGLDRYNEQFF
TGTGCCACCAGTGAAACGGGACTAGATCGCTACAATGAGCAGTTCTTC
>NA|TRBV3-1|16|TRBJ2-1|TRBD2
CASSQTGTRGGNEQFF
TGTGCCAGCAGCCAAACCGGGACTAGGGGCGGAAATGAGCAGTTCTTC
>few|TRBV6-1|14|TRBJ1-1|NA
CASIRQGQNTEAFF
TGTGCCAGCATCAGGCAGGGGCAGAACACTGAAGCTTTCTTT
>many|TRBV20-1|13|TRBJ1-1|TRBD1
CSAVGQRTTEAFF
TGCAGCGCCGTGGGACAGAGGACCACTGAAGCTTTCTTT
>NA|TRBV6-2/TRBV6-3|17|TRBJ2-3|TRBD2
CASSYFGTSGETDTQYF
TGTGCCAGCAGTTACTTCGGGACTAGCGGGGAAACAGATACGCAGTATTTT
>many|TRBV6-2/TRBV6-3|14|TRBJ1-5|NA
CASSPARGNQPQHF
TGTGCCAGCAGCCCCGCCAGGGGCAATCAGCCCCAGCATTTT
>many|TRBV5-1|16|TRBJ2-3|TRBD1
CASSPRQGKVADTQYF
TGCGCCAGCAGCCCCCGACAGGGGAAGGTTGCAGATACGCAGTATTTT
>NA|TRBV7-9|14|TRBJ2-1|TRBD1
CVSTTDRGMPEQFF
TGTGTCAGCACCACGGACAGGGGAATGCCCGAGCAGTTCTTC
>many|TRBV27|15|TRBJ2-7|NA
CASSLSSYRHHEQYF
TGTGCCAGCAGTTTAAGTTCTTACAGGCACCACGAGCAGTACTTC
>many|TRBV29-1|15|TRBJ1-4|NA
CSVAGPSATNEKLFF
TGCAGCGTTGCAGGGCCCTCTGCAACTAATGAAAAACTGTTTTTT
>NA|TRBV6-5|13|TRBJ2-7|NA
CASSTPATYEQYF
TGTGCCAGCAGTACGCCAGCCACCTACGAGCAGTACTTC
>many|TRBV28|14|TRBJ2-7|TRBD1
CASGPYRGPYEQYF
TGTGCCAGCGGACCGTACAGGGGGCCCTACGAGCAGTACTTC
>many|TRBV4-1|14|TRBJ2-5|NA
CASSQDSIYETQYF
TGCGCCAGCAGCCAAGATAGCATATACGAGACCCAGTACTTC